The 28 T cell receptor beta chains listed next were all sequenced from one sample in a study of blood T cells in healthy people across ages. Primed by a sample-barcoded 5' primer and a J-beta primer mix, a second PCR proceeded for 7 to 11 cycles. A single record per CDR3 protein comes from TCRdb applying MiXCR to the 5' RACE reads. The sample lists about 640,000 distinct CDR3 sequences, about 54% seen once, with around 37% in the top ten. Sequenced material: blood. The receptors stem from a man aged 55 to 69 in good health.

As regards this clonotype: An end of the junction does not agree with germline; a read error may underlie this. The V and J genes are TRBV25-1 and TRBJ1-2; D is possibly TRBD1 (5 bases). CDR1 MGHDK and CDR2 SYGVNS come from the germline V gene. The CDR3 is 14 residues long. The DNA for the CDR3 is TGTGCCAGCAGTGAATCCGGGGCTAACTATAGCTACACCTTC. It specifies CASSESGANYSYTF.

V and J are TRBV20-1 and TRBJ2-5; 9 nucleotides match TRBD1. The better agreement between TRBJ2-7 and the DNA end casts doubt on the J call. Germline CDR1 and CDR2: DFQATT and SNEGSKA (reference sequence). The CDR3 has 14 residues. In nucleotides, the CDR3 is TGCAGTGCTAGTTCGGGACAGGGTTTTAGCGAGCAGTACTTC. It encodes CSASSGQGFSEQYF.

The chain carries TRBV27 and TRBJ1-1; 7 bases are shared with TRBD1. The germline CDR1 and CDR2 sequences are MNHEY and SMNVEV (reference sequence). This CDR3 is built from 14 residues. V lost 6 bases and J lost 5; bases outside the gene matches: 9. CDR3 loop: CASSKGSGGTEAFF. The CDR3 nucleotides are TGTGCCAGCAGCAAGGGCTCAGGGGGGACTGAAGCTTTCTTT.

The chain has TRBV4-2 and TRBJ2-6; perhaps TRBD2 as D (6 bases). The CDR3 extends over 16 amino acids. The V gene's germline CDR1 is LGHNA and CDR2 YNFKEQ. V lost 0 bases to trimming and J lost 2 bases, with 8 bases between them. This CDR3 reads CASSQDRLAGANVLTF. In nucleotides, the CDR3 is TGTGCCAGCAGCCAAGATAGACTAGCTGGGGCCAACGTCCTGACTTTC.

This clonotype was picked up many times. The chain joins TRBV28 to TRBJ2-5; D is possibly TRBD1 (5 bases). This CDR3 spans 18 amino acids. Germline CDR1 reads MDHEN; CDR2 reads SYDVKM. V was clipped by 1 base and J by 2 bases, with 20 bases between them. CDR3 nucleotides: TGTGCCAGCAGTTTATCAGCAGGGTTGGGTTCCACACAAGAGACCCAGTACTTC. Residues: CASSLSAGLGSTQETQYF.

This clonotype came up a few times. The chain carries TRBV29-1 and TRBJ2-5; TRBD1 is a possible D gene (5 bases). Germline CDR1 SQVTM, CDR2 ANQGSEA. The CDR3 loop spans 13 amino acids. V lost 3 bases and J 5 bases, leaving 13 bases between the germline ends. The CDR3 here is CSVEGGARETQYF. The CDR3 region has the DNA TGCAGCGTTGAGGGTGGGGCTCGGGAGACCCAGTACTTC.

This chain links TRBV6-2 or TRBV6-3 with TRBJ1-6, with TRBD1 matching 7 bases. The germline V gene encodes CDR1 MNHEY and CDR2 SVGEGT. This CDR3 is 14 amino acids long. V shed 6 bases and J 10 bases; nucleotides not matched to a gene: 9. CDR3 protein: CASSWDSGVSPLHF. The CDR3 bases are TGTGCCAGCAGCTGGGACAGTGGGGTATCACCCCTCCACTTT.

The V gene is TRBV4-1, the J gene TRBJ2-5; 8 bases map to TRBD1. From germline, CDR1 is MGHRA and CDR2 YSYEKL. The junction had 14 bases not matched to a gene; V was cut back by 0 bases and J by 11 bases. The CDR3 has 16 amino acids. In DNA, the CDR3 is TGCGCCAGCAGCCAAGACTTAGGACAGGGAAGGAATGAGCAGTACTTC. Amino acids: CASSQDLGQGRNEQYF.

On this clonotype: A single base separates this from a much larger clone, so it may be a read error. This chain links TRBV4-2 with TRBJ2-6, with 10 bases aligning to TRBD1. Germline loops: CDR1 LGHNA, CDR2 YNFKEQ. CDR3 size: 19 residues. The junction had 9 bases not matched to a gene; V was cut back by 0 bases and J by 4 bases. In nucleotides, the CDR3 is TGTGCCAGCAGCCAAGATCTAGGGACAGGGGCCACCGGGGCCAACGTCCTGACTTTC. It specifies CASSQDLGTGATGANVLTF.

This clonotype was observed a few times. The rearrangement uses TRBV20-1 and TRBJ1-4, with TRBD1 identical over 7 bases. Germline values: CDR1 DFQATT, CDR2 SNEGSKA (reference sequence). The CDR3 is made up of 15 amino acids. V dropped 3 bases and J dropped 3; count of bases not matched to a gene: 7. CDR3 nucleotides: TGCAGTGCTAGCTCGGAGGGGGCCGCTAATGAAAAACTGTTTTTT. The encoded protein is CSASSEGAANEKLFF.

The table lists this clonotype with many counts. The chain recombines TRBV4-1 with TRBJ2-4; 7 bases line up with TRBD2. The germline gives CDR1 MGHRA, CDR2 YSYEKL. Trimming removed 4 bases from V and 0 bases from J; junction bases left unmatched: 9. The CDR3 is 17 residues long. The DNA of the CDR3 is TGCGCCAGCAGCCGGGGAGGACTAGTCTTAGCCAAAAACATTCAGTACTTC. It specifies CASSRGGLVLAKNIQYF.

V is TRBV29-1 and J is TRBJ1-2; the D is unclear. Trimming shortened V by 7 bases and J by 2 bases, and 8 bases separated the two germline ends. From germline, CDR1 is SQVTM and CDR2 ANQGSEA. This CDR3 has 11 amino acids. The CDR3 here is CSGDSNYGYTF. Here the CDR3 DNA reads TGCAGCGGTGATTCCAACTATGGCTACACCTTC.

The chain couples TRBV2 to TRBJ1-1; D gene uncertain. From germline, CDR1 is SNHLY and CDR2 FYNNEI. Trimming cost V 3 bases and J 5 bases, with 13 bases left between them. The CDR3 is 14 amino acids. CDR3 amino acids: CASSDNVGYTEAFF. Here the CDR3 DNA reads TGTGCCAGCAGTGATAACGTGGGGTATACTGAAGCTTTCTTT.

This chain connects TRBV15 to TRBJ2-1; possible D gene TRBD2, 6 bases. Trimming removed 1 base at V and 7 bases at J, with 11 bases between. Germline CDR1 reads LNHNV; CDR2 reads YYDKDF (reference sequence). The CDR3 has 14 amino acids. In DNA form, the CDR3 reads TGTGCCACCAGCAGAGGCCTGGAGGGGAATGAGCAGTTCTTC. It is translated as CATSRGLEGNEQFF.

The V call is TRBV14, the J call TRBJ2-1, with D perhaps assigned TRBD1 or TRBD2 (6 bases each). The CDR3 is 15 residues long. The germline gives CDR1 SGHDN, CDR2 FVKESK. Trimming took off 6 bases at V and 7 bases at J, with 19 bases between the two ends. DNA of the CDR3: TGTGCCAGCAGGATTGGGGGGCCGCGGGTGAATGAGCAGTTCTTC. Protein sequence: CASRIGGPRVNEQFF. The full variable domain, with the rest looked up from reference TRBV14 and TRBJ2-1, is EAGVTQFPSHSVIEKGQTVTLRCDPISGHDNLYWYRRVMGKEIKFLLHFVKESKQDESGMPNNRFLAERTGGTYSTLKVQPAELEDSGVYFCASRIGGPRVNEQFFGPGTRLTVL.

The chain uses TRBV6-5 and TRBJ2-3; 10 bases align to TRBD2. V was pared by 2 bases and J by 7 bases, with 6 bases of the junction left unmatched. The length of the CDR3 is 15 residues. Per germline, CDR1 MNHEY and CDR2 SVGAGI. CDR3 amino acids: CASSYRASGGYTQYF. The CDR3 region has the DNA TGTGCCAGCAGTTACCGGGCTAGCGGGGGATATACGCAGTATTTT.

The chain employs TRBV3-1 and TRBJ1-2, with 10 nucleotides matching TRBD1. Trimming removed 6 bases from V and 6 bases from J; junction bases left unmatched: 4. Germline V lookup: CDR1 LGHDT, CDR2 YNNKEL (reference sequence). The CDR3 totals 13 residues. This chain's CDR3 is CASRVGTGDGYTF. The CDR3 region has the DNA TGTGCCAGCAGAGTCGGGACAGGGGATGGCTACACCTTC.

This clonotype was seen only a few times. V and J are TRBV18 and TRBJ2-5; D unclear. The CDR3 is 11 residues long. V was trimmed by 6 bases and J by 5 bases, leaving 7 bases between them. Per the germline V gene, CDR1 is KGHSH and CDR2 is LQKENI. The CDR3 region has the DNA TGTGCCAGCTCGGCGTCGGAGACCCAGTACTTC. Its protein is CASSASETQYF.

This clonotype was recorded a few times. The V gene is TRBV7-2, the J gene TRBJ2-5, with D unclear. Looked up from germline, CDR1 is SGHTA and CDR2 is FQGNSA. The V gene lost 5 bases and the J gene lost 7 bases, with 14 bases spanning the gap. CDR3 length: 13 residues. The CDR3 coding sequence is TGTGCCAGCAGCGCCGGCCTCGTAGCGACCCAGTACTTC. Translation: CASSAGLVATQYF.

This sequence joins TRBV6-6 and TRBJ2-2, with a possible D match to TRBD2 (6 bases). Germline V gene sequence: CDR1 MNHNY, CDR2 SVGAGI (reference sequence). The germline V and J ends were trimmed by 8 bases and 0 bases, with 10 bases remaining between them. The CDR3 runs 14 residues. For the CDR3, the DNA is TGTGCCAGCGAAGCGGGTTCGAACACCGGGGAGCTGTTTTTT. As protein: CASEAGSNTGELFF.

The chain uses TRBV3-1 and TRBJ2-7; TRBD2 matches 12 bases. The J call is doubtful: the DNA matches TRBJ2-5 better. This CDR3 is 15 amino acids long. The germline V gene encodes CDR1 LGHDT and CDR2 YNNKEL (reference sequence). Here the CDR3 reads CASSHLAGGPETQYF. CDR3 DNA sequence: TGTGCCAGCAGCCACCTAGCGGGGGGGCCTGAGACCCAGTACTTC.

The rearrangement links TRBV6-6 to TRBJ1-1, with D unclear. Per the germline V gene, CDR1 is MNHNY and CDR2 is SVGAGI (reference sequence). V was clipped by 2 bases and J by 10 bases, with 14 bases between them. CDR3 length: 13 amino acids. The CDR3 sequence is CASSYPGPAVAFF. The CDR3 coding sequence is TGTGCCAGCAGTTACCCCGGCCCGGCGGTAGCTTTCTTT.

This chain uses TRBV5-4 with TRBJ2-7; 7 nucleotides match TRBD1. This CDR3 comprises 15 residues. J lost 1 base, V lost 3 bases, and 7 bases had no gene match. The germline V gene has CDR1 SGHNT and CDR2 YYREEE (reference sequence). The CDR3 loop reads CASSSTGRVSYEQYF. The DNA of the CDR3 is TGTGCCAGCAGCTCGACAGGGAGAGTTTCCTACGAGCAGTACTTC.

The V gene is TRBV28, the J gene TRBJ1-2; weak D call: TRBD1 (6 bases). Germline V gives CDR1 MDHEN, CDR2 SYDVKM. V lost 6 bases and J lost 5, with 16 bases in between. The CDR3 extends over 14 amino acids. The CDR3 region has the DNA TGTGCCAGCAGACGGCGGGGGGCAGATTATGGCTACACCTTC. Encoded protein: CASRRRGADYGYTF.

The V call is TRBV3-1, the J call TRBJ2-1, with 8 bases that match TRBD1. After removal of 5 bases from V and 0 bases from J, the junction contained 9 bases not matched to a gene. This CDR3 is 17 amino acids long. Germline V gene lookup returns CDR1 LGHDT and CDR2 YNNKEL (reference sequence). CDR3 sequence reads: CASSEIGQGSSYNEQFF. The CDR3 DNA is TGTGCCAGCAGCGAAATCGGACAGGGAAGCTCCTACAATGAGCAGTTCTTC.

V and J are TRBV2 and TRBJ2-7; D is perhaps TRBD1 (6 bases). This CDR3 is 14 amino acids long. Germline V lookup: CDR1 SNHLY, CDR2 FYNNEI. The V end lost 5 bases, the J end lost 7 bases, and 18 bases lay between the germline ends. The CDR3 sequence: CASSPHRDSGEQYF. The CDR3 nucleotides are TGTGCCAGCAGTCCACACAGGGATTCGGGGGAGCAGTACTTC.

The chain combines TRBV24-1 with TRBJ1-2; D not resolved. This CDR3 has 12 amino acids. Germline values: CDR1 KGHDR, CDR2 SFDVKD. V lost 7 bases to trimming and J lost 1 base, with 6 bases between them. This CDR3 is CATSAVNYGYTF. The DNA for the CDR3 is TGTGCCACCAGCGCGGTTAACTATGGCTACACCTTC.

A few counts support this clonotype. The rearrangement uses TRBV2 and TRBJ1-2; D is uncertain. There are 13 residues in the CDR3. Germline-derived CDR1 and CDR2 are SNHLY and FYNNEI. Trimming removed 1 base from V and 2 bases from J, with 5 bases in between. CDR3 nucleotides: TGTGCCAGCAGTGAAGGGGAGAACTATGGCTACACCTTC. The encoded protein is CASSEGENYGYTF.